This T cell receptor (beta chain) was sequenced for a study of T cell responses to AZD1222 COVID-19 vaccine. Clones were read by immunoSEQ multiplex PCR, and TCRdb kept only the in-frame ones, dropping some. Of approximately 140,000 clones listed, more than 80% are singletons. Germline values: CDR1 SNHLY, CDR2 FYNNEI. This CDR3 has 12 amino acids. Between the trimmed V and J ends, which lost 10 bases and 6 bases, there was a span of 15 bases. Sequenced material: peripheral blood, taken 28 days after the second AZD1222 dose. The V gene is TRBV2, the J gene TRBJ1-2, with a tentative D call TRBD1 (6 bases). The source is an adult who received the AZD1222 COVID-19 vaccine. This CDR3 is CATLSGGHGYTF. CDR3 DNA sequence: TGTGCCACCCTATCGGGGGGCCATGGCTACACCTTC.